The rows below give T cell receptor beta chains drawn from one sample of a study of blood T cell repertoires in COVID-19. Libraries were prepared by immunoSEQ multiplex PCR; TCRdb keeps only in-frame clonotypes and omits some of them. The table lists some 52,000 clones, about 90% of them singletons. Sequenced material: peripheral blood. The receptors were sampled from a human donor in a cohort sampled during active COVID-19. CDR3s include the opening cysteine and the closing phenylalanine or tryptophan. A D gene is named only where the DNA matches it firmly. Rows give clone size only sometimes, using once, few, many, or a class for an expanded clone.

CDR3aa | CDR3nt | v_gene | d_gene | j_gene | abundance
CSVSGGYEQYF | TGCAGCGTTTCTGGCGGCTACGAGCAGTACTTC | TRBV29-1 | . | TRBJ2-7 | .
CASSLTLSGGETQYF | TGTGCCAGCAGCCTTACCCTTTCCGGGGGAGAGACCCAGTACTTC | TRBV6-2/TRBV6-3 | . | TRBJ2-5 | .
CATSTELTGELFF | TGTGCCACCAGCACCGAGTTGACCGGGGAGCTGTTTTTT | TRBV15 | . | TRBJ2-2 | .
CASRSVTLNPDEQYF | TGTGCCAGCAGATCCGTGACTCTGAATCCGGACGAGCAGTACTTC | TRBV6-5 | . | TRBJ2-7 | .
CASSRTGDSPLHF | TGTGCCAGCAGCCGGACAGGCGATTCACCCCTCCACTTT | TRBV7-3 | TRBD1 | TRBJ1-6 | .
CASSQEAGAAYEQYF | TGTGCCAGCAGCCAAGAGGCGGGAGCTGCCTACGAGCAGTACTTC | TRBV4-2 | TRBD2 | TRBJ2-7 | .
CAISESQSNQPQHF | TGTGCCATCAGTGAGTCCCAGAGCAATCAGCCCCAGCATTTT | TRBV10-3 | . | TRBJ1-5 | .
CASSPWTGPSGNTIYF | TGTGCCAGCAGCCCTTGGACAGGGCCCTCTGGAAACACCATATATTTT | TRBV3-1/TRBV3-2 | TRBD1 | TRBJ1-3 | .
CATSRDKQYEQYF | TGTGCCACCAGCAGAGATAAACAGTACGAGCAGTACTTC | TRBV15 | . | TRBJ2-7 | .
CASSLMARVGRDTEAFF | TGTGCCAGCAGTTTGATGGCCAGAGTAGGGAGGGACACTGAAGCTTTCTTT | TRBV28 | . | TRBJ1-1 | .
CASSSGQATDTQYF | TGTGCCAGCAGCTCTGGACAAGCCACAGATACGCAGTATTTT | TRBV7-8 | . | TRBJ2-3 | .
CASSLDVSRGPSKNIQYF | TGTGCCAGCAGCTTAGATGTGTCCAGGGGGCCTTCCAAAAACATTCAGTACTTC | TRBV11-2 | TRBD1 | TRBJ2-4 | .
CASSELGSGVRQFF | TGCGCCAGCAGTGAACTCGGGTCGGGAGTTCGCCAGTTCTTC | TRBV10-1 | . | TRBJ2-1 | once
CASSPSTDNYGYTF | TGCGCCAGCAGCCCTTCGACAGATAACTATGGCTACACCTTC | TRBV4-1 | . | TRBJ1-2 | .
CASTGQGHHYEQYF | TGCGCCAGCACGGGACAGGGACACCACTACGAGCAGTACTTC | TRBV5-1 | TRBD1 | TRBJ2-7 | few
CASSQGAGMSGANVLTF | TGCGCCAGCAGCCAAGGGGCAGGAATGTCTGGGGCCAACGTCCTGACTTTC | TRBV4-1 | . | TRBJ2-6 | .
CASSTLDATNEKLFF | TGTGCCAGCAGCACACTAGATGCAACTAATGAAAAACTGTTTTTT | TRBV21-1 | . | TRBJ1-4 | .
CASSFTGGTTDTQYF | TGTGCCAGCAGCTTTACAGGCGGGACCACAGATACGCAGTATTTT | TRBV11-3 | . | TRBJ2-3 | .